Described below is a single T cell receptor beta chain sequence and its context. The target antigen is unknown. The entry originates in a study of blood T cells in healthy people across ages. Study results and limitations: Fewer expanded clones and more diversity marked long-lived versus aged donors. Estimates based on one million T cells were treated as lower bounds. The unknown donor CMV status may have confounded expanded clonotype changes.

A second roughly 7 to 11 cycle PCR used barcoded and J-beta primers. Using its own MiXCR run on the 5' RACE reads, TCRdb lists one record per CDR3 protein. The sample consists of fewer than 950,000 distinct CDR3 sequences, 50% to 65% of them appearing once. Material: blood. The TCR sequence derives from an elderly man in good health.

In DNA, the CDR3 is TGCGCCAGCAGCGATTCCGGGCTTAATGTTGGACTAGCGGGAGGTTCCTACGAGCAGTACTTC. Its protein product is CASSDSGLNVGLAGGSYEQYF. V and J are TRBV5-1 and TRBJ2-7, with TRBD2 matching 14 bases. Trimming took 4 bases from V and 1 from J; bases not matched to a gene: 19. This CDR3 is built from 21 residues. CDR1 is SGHRS and CDR2 is YFSETQ in the germline V gene.